Only a few counts were recorded for the clone carrying this T cell receptor beta chain. The antigen is undetermined. The assay was immunoSEQ multiplex PCR, and TCRdb's table has in-frame clones only and misses some. The sample has about 17,000 clones, 60% to 75% seen once. V gave up 5 bases and J gave up 4 bases; unmatched junction bases: 5. Germline V gene data show CDR1 as MNHEY and CDR2 as SVGAGI. CDR3 length: 15 residues. Time point specified: cycle 4 day 1 (C4D1), after 6 weeks of nivolumab. All the patients suffered relapse after autologous stem cell transplantation, and brentuximab vedotin exposure differed. This sample was taken from a study of PD-1 blockade in classical Hodgkin lymphoma. At the level of the study: The patients were dosed with nivolumab 3 mg/kg, infused intravenously every 2 weeks. Study-wide results and limits: Some patients began nivolumab under 1 year after ASCT. These patients were excluded from later analyses. Causes of the repertoire differences remain undefined, possibly disease activity or prior therapy.

The clonotype was recovered from a human donor with classical Hodgkin lymphoma. This chain uses TRBV6-5 with TRBJ2-7; 13 bases match TRBD2. Source: peripheral blood mononuclear cells (PBMCs), taken before the fourth cycle of nivolumab. The CDR3: CASSQLAGGQYEQYF. The CDR3 bases are TGTGCCAGCAGTCAACTAGCGGGAGGGCAATACGAGCAGTACTTC.